These T cell receptor beta chains were read from a single sample in a study of blood T cell repertoires in COVID-19. The table came from immunoSEQ multiplex PCR; TCRdb's copy has only in-frame clones and leaves some out. The sample shows some 260,000 clones, about 90% of them seen only once. Sample: peripheral blood. The receptor source for this set is a man younger than 35 with active or convalescent COVID-19. Both conserved end residues are part of each CDR3. A D gene is named only where the DNA matches it firmly. Clone sizes are given selectively: once, few, many, or a class where the clone is expanded.

TRBV6-5	NA	TRBJ1-2	TRBD1	CASSRGQSYGYTF	TGTGCCAGCAGTCGGGGACAGTCCTATGGCTACACCTTC
TRBV6-6	NA	TRBJ1-2	TRBD1	CASRESGQGASLYTF	TGTGCCAGCAGGGAATCGGGACAGGGGGCCTCCCTGTACACCTTC
TRBV6-1	NA	TRBJ1-3	NA	CASSEAFGLERNTIYF	TGTGCCAGCAGTGAAGCGTTCGGGTTGGAGAGAAACACCATATATTTT
TRBV15	NA	TRBJ1-2	NA	CATSGRTANYGYTF	TGTGCCACCAGCGGCAGGACAGCCAACTATGGCTACACCTTC
TRBV18	NA	TRBJ2-7	TRBD1	CASSPVTGGSYEQYF	TGTGCCAGCTCACCCGTAACAGGGGGGTCCTACGAGCAGTACTTC
TRBV18	NA	TRBJ1-2	TRBD1	CASSPPGQGGDGYTF	TGTGCCAGCTCACCTCCGGGACAGGGAGGGGATGGCTACACCTTC
TRBV30	NA	TRBJ2-2	TRBD2	CAWSGWEGPNTGELFF	TGTGCCTGGAGTGGTTGGGAGGGACCGAACACCGGGGAGCTGTTTTTT
TRBV12-5	NA	TRBJ1-5	NA	CASGLALDQPQHF	TGTGCTAGTGGTTTGGCTCTTGATCAGCCCCAGCATTTT
TRBV15	NA	TRBJ2-1	TRBD2	CATSRGGAGVTYNEQFF	TGTGCCACCAGCAGAGGTGGCGCGGGAGTGACCTACAATGAGCAGTTCTTC
TRBV7-2	NA	TRBJ1-1	NA	CASSTTQGFGTEAFF	TGTGCCAGCAGCACCACTCAGGGATTCGGCACTGAAGCTTTCTTT
TRBV29-1	NA	TRBJ1-2	NA	CSGLLEGRNGYTF	TGCAGCGGGCTTCTCGAGGGGAGGAATGGCTACACCTTC
TRBV29-1	few	TRBJ1-5	NA	CSVRVQGRDQPQHF	TGCAGCGTGCGGGTACAGGGTAGAGATCAGCCCCAGCATTTT
TRBV28	NA	TRBJ1-2	NA	CASSSSLNSYGYTF	TGTGCCAGCAGTTCCAGCCTAAACAGCTATGGCTACACCTTC
TRBV11-2	NA	TRBJ1-4	NA	CASSFGTLNEKLFF	TGTGCCAGCAGCTTTGGGACACTGAATGAAAAACTGTTTTTT
TRBV30	NA	TRBJ1-3	NA	CAWMSPPMDTIYF	TGTGCCTGGATGAGCCCCCCGATGGACACCATATATTTT
TRBV11-2	NA	TRBJ2-1	NA	CASSWRAYNEQFF	TGTGCCAGCAGCTGGAGGGCCTACAATGAGCAGTTCTTC
TRBV7-8	NA	TRBJ1-6	NA	CASREGNSPLHF	TGTGCCAGCCGTGAGGGAAATTCACCCCTCCACTTT
TRBV27	once	TRBJ2-7	NA	CASSPQTGTYEQYF	TGTGCCAGCAGTCCGCAGACAGGAACCTACGAGCAGTACTTC
TRBV6-8	once	TRBJ1-6	NA	CARPHRNSPLHF	TGTGCCCGCCCCCACAGGAATTCACCCCTCCACTTT
TRBV28	NA	TRBJ1-5	TRBD1	CASSATTGAQLLGNQPQHF	TGTGCCAGCAGCGCAACGACAGGGGCGCAACTTTTGGGCAATCAGCCCCAGCATTTT
TRBV12-3/TRBV12-4	few	TRBJ2-1	NA	CASTPGRNEQFF	TGTGCCAGCACCCCGGGTAGGAATGAGCAGTTCTTC
TRBV9	NA	TRBJ2-2	NA	CASSPEVVAGELFF	TGTGCCAGCAGCCCGGAGGTCGTAGCCGGGGAGCTGTTTTTT
TRBV6-1	NA	TRBJ1-1	NA	CASSDEMNTEAFF	TGTGCCAGCAGTGATGAGATGAACACTGAAGCTTTCTTT
TRBV3-1/TRBV3-2	NA	TRBJ1-4	TRBD1	CASSRTGLEKLFF	TGTGCCAGCAGTCGGACAGGGTTAGAAAAACTGTTTTTT
TRBV4-1	NA	TRBJ1-5	NA	CASSQETGNQPQHF	TGCGCCAGCAGCCAAGAGACAGGTAATCAGCCCCAGCATTTT
TRBV3-1/TRBV3-2	NA	TRBJ1-6	TRBD1	CASSLPTGGDSPLHF	TGTGCCAGCAGCCTCCCAACAGGGGGTGATTCACCCCTCCACTTT
TRBV4-1	once	TRBJ2-7	NA	CASSQDPGKGANEQYF	TGCGCCAGCAGCCAAGATCCTGGAAAAGGGGCGAACGAGCAGTACTTC
TRBV9	NA	TRBJ2-3	TRBD2	CASSVDPRGGTDTQYF	TGTGCCAGCAGCGTAGACCCACGGGGGGGCACAGATACGCAGTATTTT
TRBV7-3	NA	TRBJ2-1	NA	CASSSQGIEQFF	TGTGCCAGCAGCTCCCAGGGTATTGAGCAGTTCTTC
TRBV9	NA	TRBJ2-5	NA	CASSTEQGKETQYF	TGTGCCAGCAGCACCGAACAGGGAAAAGAGACCCAGTACTTC
TRBV19	NA	TRBJ1-5	NA	CASRGVSGNQPQHF	TGTGCCAGTAGAGGGGTGAGCGGCAATCAGCCCCAGCATTTT
TRBV5-1	NA	TRBJ1-4	TRBD1	CASSLGTGDEKLFF	TGCGCCAGCAGCTTGGGGACAGGGGATGAAAAACTGTTTTTT
TRBV10-3	NA	TRBJ2-5	TRBD2	CAISESVAGPETQYF	TGTGCCATCAGTGAGTCGGTAGCGGGGCCAGAGACCCAGTACTTC
TRBV7-6	NA	TRBJ1-1	TRBD1	CASSLPSGDRGRNWPEAFF	TGTGCCAGCAGCTTACCATCGGGGGACAGGGGAAGAAATTGGCCTGAAGCTTTCTTT
TRBV7-2	NA	TRBJ1-3	NA	CASSRAGNTIYF	TGTGCCAGCAGCCGCGCTGGAAACACCATATATTTT
TRBV6-5	NA	TRBJ1-2	NA	CASTQGVGYTF	TGTGCCAGCACCCAAGGGGTTGGCTACACCTTC
TRBV2	NA	TRBJ1-2	TRBD1	CASSGQGGYGYTF	TGTGCCAGCAGCGGACAGGGGGGGTATGGCTACACCTTC
TRBV2	NA	TRBJ2-1	NA	CASSEASLWHEQFF	TGTGCCAGCAGTGAAGCCTCTTTGTGGCATGAGCAGTTCTTC
TRBV12-2	NA	TRBJ2-1	NA	CASRFILAGAGYNEQFF	TGTGCAAGTCGCTTCATCCTAGCGGGAGCGGGTTACAATGAGCAGTTCTTC
TRBV18	NA	TRBJ2-3	TRBD2	CASLPGGGPKTDTQYF	TGTGCCAGCCTACCGGGCGGGGGACCCAAGACAGATACGCAGTATTTT